This entry features one TCR beta chain sequence. Its antigen has not been determined. Within one base of it there is no much larger clone, and no base qualities were kept. The immunoSEQ Assay, a bias-controlled multiplex PCR, was used to amplify TCRbeta CDR3 regions from genomic DNA. The paper's data handling went like this. Within the assay, amplification of reference gene primers was used to estimate how many nucleated cells each sample contained. To quantify the absolute abundance of each unique TCRbeta CDR3 rearrangement, sequence reads were collapsed and filtered. For each sample, productive Simpson clonality was calculated as the square root of Simpson's diversity index across productive rearrangements. TCRdb took over this immuneACCESS table, retaining in-frame rearrangements with V and J assigned. Such tables are incomplete; in checked studies, under half of the missing clones stem from an unresolved V gene, and the remainder is unexplained. Clonal size and the V and J genes are those of that table, whereas D and trimming came from the DNA. The sample records some 74,000 clones, about nine tenths of which are singletons. Of the sample, 5.5% to 8% falls within the top ten clones.

Collaborating institutions collected whole blood in K2EDTA tubes following their own protocols. Collaborator samples were shipped for TCRbeta analysis as frozen whole blood, isolated PBMCs, or DNA extracted from either sample type. V was cut back by 8 bases and J by 0 bases, leaving a gap of 15 bases between them. Including cysteine and phenylalanine, the CDR3 has 15 amino acids. This entry keeps only the CDR3 DNA: 45 bases, framed from base 1. The CDR1 and CDR2 encoded by the germline V gene are MGHDK and SYGVNS. The entry originates in a study of blood T cell repertoires in COVID-19 (dated by TCRdb to between 2020 and 2021). At the level of the whole study: Collaborator samples came from the United States, Italy and Spain and covered acute and convalescent phases of COVID-19. The prospective study material was composed of cDNA or gDNA derived from T cells, B-cell-depleted T cells, or PBMCs. Subjects who had been exposed to COVID-19, were actively infected with it, or had recovered from it provided the deeply sampled blood TCRbeta repertoires that made up the dataset. The repertoires were released in a freely available public database meant as a resource for research on the immune response to SARS-CoV-2. The samples were drawn from the first 160 participants of the ongoing ImmuneRACE study and from 1,254 subjects provided by 6 global collaborators. Sample metadata almost always included a de-identified subject ID, COVID-19 status, age in years and sex. Where HLA class I and class II types were available, the types were taken from metadata supplied by the sample provider, not from assay-based typing.

General conclusions and limits of the study: The quantity of clinical and demographic metadata differed by source and by participant and was supplied without curation.

The V and J segments used are TRBV25-1 and TRBJ2-3; possibly the D gene is TRBD2, per 5 matching bases. The source of this sequence is a man between 50 and 59 years old with active COVID-19. The specimen sequenced was peripheral blood. CDR3 loop: CASGNIALSTDTQYF. The bases are TGTGCCAGCGGGAACATAGCGTTGAGCACAGATACGCAGTATTTT.